The clone carrying this TCR beta chain was counted ten times or more. The CDR3 is made up of 16 amino acids. J lost 9 bases, V lost 0 bases, and 11 bases had no gene match. The germline V gene encodes CDR1 MNHNS and CDR2 SASEGT. This record belongs to a study of T cells in Graves' hyperthyroidism and ophthalmopathy. Template material for amplifying TCR beta CDR3 regions consisted of RNA transcripts. HTBI primers were the set used in a first-round RT-PCR of the TCR CDR3. TCRdb processed the multiplex PCR reads anew with MiXCR; each CDR3 protein has one entry. This table holds fewer than 400,000 distinct CDR3 sequences, more than 12% found once.

Sequenced sample: blood. The rearrangement uses TRBV6-1 and TRBJ1-5; the match to TRBD1 covers 7 bases. The sequence came from a middle-aged man with Graves' ophthalmopathy. The CDR3 nucleotides read TGTGCCAGCAGTGAAGCCTACAGGGGAGCCTTACGGCCCCAGCATTTT. Amino acid sequence: CASSEAYRGALRPQHF.